The TCR beta chain under discussion was sequenced for a study of CD8 T cells in ankylosing spondylitis. General study points: There was reportedly significant enrichment of clones that were disease-linked in matched ankylosing spondylitis synovial fluid. What appeared characteristic of ankylosing spondylitis blood was a TCR beta motif of several highly homologous variants. Some motif variants were previously reported in reactive arthritis synovial fluid and blood.

Trimming cost V 4 bases and J 4 bases, with 20 bases left between them. CDR3 length equals 16 residues. Germline lookup yields CDR1 MDHEN and CDR2 SYDVKM. Quantitative 5'-RACE was performed with molecular barcodes, and it yielded the TCR beta libraries. TCRdb processed the 5' RACE reads anew with MiXCR; each CDR3 protein has one entry. This sample has some 130,000 distinct CDR3 sequences; around 13% occur once, and the top ten carry almost 3%. Regarding this clonotype: The antigen is undetermined.

The receptor's source is a female donor with ankylosing spondylitis or in good health (not recorded which). Sequenced: blood, either unsorted or a sorted T cell fraction (not recorded which). This chain connects TRBV28 to TRBJ2-7; the D is unclear. DNA of the CDR3: TGTGCCAGCAGTTCGCCGGGTCCCCCTGCCCCTTACGAGCAGTACTTC. Encoded protein: CASSSPGPPAPYEQYF.